A selection of T cell receptor beta chains follows, all from one sample in a study of identical twins. TCRdb re-derived calls from the 5' RACE reads in MiXCR, one entry per CDR3 protein. Seen here are fewer than 250,000 distinct CDR3 sequences, less than 9.5% observed once, and the top ten hold 5.1%. Sequenced sample: memory (CD45RO+) T cells sorted from blood. The receptor source for this set is a woman aged 18-29 years in good health. CDR3s include the opening cysteine and the closing phenylalanine or tryptophan. Each record gives: CDR3 protein, CDR3 DNA, J gene, D gene, clone size, V gene. A D gene is named only where the DNA matches it firmly. Clone size is given for some rows only: seen once, a few or many times, or a class if the clone is expanded.

CASSLAAGNGDTQYF,TGCGCCAGCAGCTTGGCCGCAGGGAATGGAGATACGCAGTATTTT,TRBJ2-3,NA,many,TRBV5-1
CASSPRVAGGRNNEQFF,TGTGCCAGCAGCCCAAGGGTAGCGGGAGGGCGAAACAATGAGCAGTTCTTC,TRBJ2-1,TRBD2,few,TRBV27
CSVFGSRSSEQYF,TGCAGCGTTTTTGGATCTAGGTCCTCCGAGCAGTACTTC,TRBJ2-7,NA,NA,TRBV29-1
CASSLVPGNYNEQFF,TGTGCCAGCAGCTTAGTCCCGGGGAACTACAATGAGCAGTTCTTC,TRBJ2-1,NA,NA,TRBV7-8
CCVARGGEAFF,TGCTGCGTTGCCAGGGGGGGTGAAGCTTTCTTT,TRBJ1-1,TRBD1,NA,TRBV29-1
CASNRGNYNEQFF,TGTGCCAGCAACCGCGGGAACTACAATGAGCAGTTCTTC,TRBJ2-1,NA,NA,TRBV2
CASSQKGLHEQFF,TGTGCCAGCAGCCAAAAAGGGCTCCATGAGCAGTTCTTC,TRBJ2-1,NA,few,TRBV3-1
CSVSRGPNRETEAFF,TGCAGCGTCTCTAGGGGGCCTAACAGGGAGACTGAAGCTTTCTTT,TRBJ1-1,TRBD1,many,TRBV29-1
CASSLEAETQYF,TGCGCCAGCAGTCTTGAGGCGGAGACCCAGTACTTC,TRBJ2-5,NA,few,TRBV5-1
CASSSLQDQPQHF,TGCGCCAGCAGCTCCTTACAAGATCAGCCCCAGCATTTT,TRBJ1-5,NA,few,TRBV4-1
CASSQVAGITEAFF,TGTGCCAGCAGCCAAGTGGCAGGGATCACTGAAGCTTTCTTT,TRBJ1-1,NA,few,TRBV4-2
CASSLTGYRMNTEAFF,TGTGCCAGCAGCTTGACAGGGTATAGGATGAACACTGAAGCTTTCTTT,TRBJ1-1,TRBD1,NA,TRBV11-2
CASSLEASGIRELFF,TGTGCCAGCAGTTTAGAGGCTAGCGGGATTAGGGAGCTGTTTTTT,TRBJ2-2,TRBD2,few,TRBV12-3/TRBV12-4
CASSLDRPDTEAFF,TGCGCCAGCAGCTTGGACAGGCCAGACACTGAAGCTTTCTTT,TRBJ1-1,NA,many,TRBV5-1
CASSLAGQGDTGELFF,TGCGCCAGCAGCTTGGCGGGACAGGGGGATACCGGGGAGCTGTTTTTT,TRBJ2-2,TRBD1,NA,TRBV5-1
CASSLRPSSGSPLHF,TGTGCCAGCAGCTTGCGACCATCATCTGGTTCACCCCTCCACTTT,TRBJ1-6,NA,NA,TRBV27
CASSSGGTDATNEKLFF,TGCGCCAGCAGCTCGGGAGGGACCGATGCAACTAATGAAAAACTGTTTTTT,TRBJ1-4,NA,NA,TRBV5-1